This TCR beta chain was sequenced in a study of T cells in Graves' hyperthyroidism and ophthalmopathy. Study-wide results and caveats: The blood repertoire included most of the expanded thyroid clonotypes above 0.001.

V dropped 5 bases and J dropped 6 bases, with 13 bases sitting between them. This CDR3 is 13 amino acids long. CDR1 is SEHNR, CDR2 FQNEAQ, per germline (reference sequence). Using RNA transcripts as the source, TCR beta CDR3 regions were amplified. First-round RT-PCR with HTBI primers amplified the TCR CDR3 region. TCRdb processed the multiplex PCR reads anew with MiXCR; each CDR3 protein has one entry. The sample shows approximately 600,000 distinct CDR3 sequences, roughly 20% of them seen only once. Ophthalmopathy patients had moderate-to-severe active disease, CAS ≥3, NOSPECS ≥4, and disease duration under 3 months. Pregnant or lactating patients were excluded, as were those with uncontrolled infection or other autoimmune disease. Using less than 12 ml of fresh peripheral blood, PBMCs were prepared. The table lists this clonotype with a count of one. The antigen is not known.

Sequencing was performed on blood. This sequence originates from a man younger than 40 with Graves' ophthalmopathy. The genes are TRBV7-9 and TRBJ1-1, with D uncertain. CDR3 amino acids: CASSRSALSEAFF. The CDR3 coding sequence is TGTGCCAGCAGCCGAAGCGCCCTCTCTGAAGCTTTCTTT.